Listed here are 8 T cell receptor beta chains from one sample, sequenced in a study of T cell responses to AZD1222 COVID-19 vaccine. Clones were sequenced by immunoSEQ multiplex PCR, and TCRdb holds only the in-frame ones, with some missing. This table holds 130,000 to 150,000 clones, roughly 89% found once. Sequencing was performed on peripheral blood, taken on day 0 of AZD1222 vaccination. The receptors originated from an adult in good health.

The chain has TRBV28 and TRBJ2-5; 11 bases map to TRBD2. In germline, CDR1 is MDHEN, CDR2 SYDVKM. V lost 6 bases, J lost 3 bases, and 6 bases stayed unmatched. The CDR3 extends over 15 amino acids. The chain's CDR3 is CASSSPGLAEETQYF. The CDR3, as DNA: TGTGCCAGCAGCTCGCCGGGACTAGCGGAAGAGACCCAGTACTTC. The entire variable domain, with the rest obtained from reference TRBV28 and TRBJ2-5, is as follows: DVKVTQSSRYLVKRTGEKVFLECVQDMDHENMFWYRQDPGLGLRLIYFSYDVKMKEKGDIPEGYSVSREKKERFSLILESASTNQTSMYLCASSSPGLAEETQYFGPGTRLLVL.

J is TRBJ1-1 and V is TRBV30; D is perhaps TRBD1 (5 bases). V gave up 1 base and J gave up 3 bases, with 18 bases separating them. The CDR3 consists of 16 residues. Germline CDR1 reads GTSNPN; CDR2 reads SVGIG (reference sequence). CDR3 in amino acids: CAWSDPTGPWHTEAFF. The CDR3 DNA reads as TGTGCCTGGAGTGACCCCACGGGACCCTGGCACACTGAAGCTTTCTTT.

The chain is built from TRBV19 and TRBJ1-4; D not certain. The germline V gene encodes CDR1 LNHDA and CDR2 SQIVND (reference sequence). Trimming left V 4 bases short and J 6 bases short, with 18 bases between. The CDR3 spans 16 residues. DNA for the CDR3: TGTGCCAGTAGTACCTTTGGACGGGCCTCCGATGAAAAACTGTTTTTT. This translates into CASSTFGRASDEKLFF.

The V gene is TRBV5-1, the J gene TRBJ2-5; TRBD2 might be the D (6 bases). The germline V gene has CDR1 SGHRS and CDR2 YFSETQ. V lost 3 bases to trimming and J lost 4 bases, with 19 bases between them. The CDR3 has 16 residues. CDR3 loop: CASSSHSVGGGETQYF. In DNA form, the CDR3 reads TGCGCCAGCAGCTCACACTCAGTGGGGGGAGGAGAGACCCAGTACTTC.

The rearrangement uses TRBV2 and TRBJ1-1, with TRBD1 matching over 7 bases. CDR1 is SNHLY, CDR2 FYNNEI, per germline. This CDR3 comprises 14 residues. V trimming: 6 bases; J trimming: 2 bases; junction bases outside the gene matches: 6. The CDR3 DNA reads TGTGCCAGCAGCGGTCAGGGGGGAAACACTGAAGCTTTCTTT. Translating gives CASSGQGGNTEAFF. Using reference TRBV2 and TRBJ1-1 for the parts outside the CDR3, the full variable domain is EPEVTQTPSHQVTQMGQEVILRCVPISNHLYFYWYRQILGQKVEFLVSFYNNEISEKSEIFDDQFSVERPDGSNFTLKIRSTKLEDSAMYFCASSGQGGNTEAFFGQGTRLTVV.

The table lists this clone with a count of one. The V and J genes are TRBV11-1 and TRBJ2-5; no firm D call. Germline V lookup: CDR1 SGHAT, CDR2 FQDESV (reference sequence). The CDR3 has 13 amino acids. Trimming stripped 0 bases from V and 6 bases from J, with 8 bases between. CDR3 loop: CASSLAQDQTQYF. The CDR3 DNA reads as TGTGCCAGCAGCTTAGCTCAGGACCAGACCCAGTACTTC.

CDR3 DNA sequence: TGTGCCAGCAAATCCTCTGGAAACACCATATATTTT. The encoded protein is CASKSSGNTIYF. The chain combines TRBV6-5 with TRBJ1-3; D is uncertain. Looked up from germline, CDR1 is MNHEY and CDR2 is SVGAGI. The CDR3 is 12 residues long. Trimming took 7 bases from V and 0 from J, leaving 4 bases between them.

This clone was seen once. This chain links TRBV7-2 with TRBJ1-5; D uncertain. Looked up from germline, CDR1 is SGHTA and CDR2 is FQGNSA. The V gene lost 6 bases and the J gene lost 3 bases, with 6 bases spanning the gap. The CDR3 spans 12 residues. CDR3 amino acids: CASSDPNQPQHF. Written as DNA, the CDR3 is TGTGCCAGCAGTGACCCCAATCAGCCCCAGCATTTT.